The 13 T cell receptor beta chains presented below share a single source sample, sequenced in a study of blood T cell repertoires in COVID-19. Clones were sequenced by immunoSEQ multiplex PCR, and TCRdb holds only the in-frame ones, with some missing. The sample has about 170,000 clones, approximately 80% seen once; the top ten hold roughly a tenth. The sample was peripheral blood. Receptors originate from a woman of 80 years or more with active or convalescent COVID-19.

The chain links TRBV10-3 to TRBJ1-6; 7 nucleotides match TRBD1. Germline V lookup: CDR1 ENHRY, CDR2 SYGVKD. J gave up 8 bases and V 1 base, and 5 bases lay outside the gene matches. This CDR3 is built from 15 residues. The CDR3 spells CAISELRGGDSPLHF. DNA for the CDR3: TGTGCCATCAGTGAGTTGAGAGGGGGCGATTCACCCCTCCACTTT.

This rearrangement joins TRBV12-3 or TRBV12-4 to TRBJ2-3; D is ambiguous. V shed 4 bases and J shed 1 base, with 3 bases lying between them. This CDR3 is built from 12 residues. CDR3: CASSSGTDTQYF. CDR3 sequence (DNA): TGTGCCAGCAGTTCCGGCACAGATACGCAGTATTTT.

The J gene is TRBJ2-3, the V gene TRBV19; 8 nucleotides match TRBD1. This CDR3 region has 14 residues. Per the germline V gene, CDR1 is LNHDA and CDR2 is SQIVND (reference sequence). V shed 6 bases and J 4 bases; nucleotides not matched to a gene: 6. Written as DNA, the CDR3 is TGTGCCAGTAGCCAGGGGGCGCGGGCAGATACGCAGTATTTT. Amino acids: CASSQGARADTQYF.

V and J are TRBV12-3 or TRBV12-4 and TRBJ2-7, with TRBD2 as a possible D gene (6 bases). The CDR3 is 13 amino acids. Trimming took off 1 base at V and 12 bases at J, with 16 bases between the two ends. CDR3 protein: CASSLGRLGPGYF. CDR3 nucleotides: TGTGCCAGCAGTTTAGGGCGACTAGGCCCTGGGTACTTC.

This clone was seen a handful of times. CDR3 region: CASSLQGGKQETQYF. CDR3 coding DNA: TGTGCCAGCAGCCTACAGGGCGGAAAACAAGAGACCCAGTACTTC. The V gene is TRBV6-2 or TRBV6-3, the J gene TRBJ2-5, with D possibly matching TRBD1 (6 bases). In germline, CDR1 is MNHEY, CDR2 SVGEGT. CDR3 length equals 15 residues. The V end was cut by 6 bases, the J end by 2 bases, with 16 bases between.

V gene TRBV4-3 combines with J gene TRBJ2-1, with 7 bases lining up with TRBD2. The V gene's germline CDR1 is LGHNA and CDR2 YSLEER. Trimming cost V 0 bases and J 5 bases; bases outside gene matches: 4. This CDR3 has 15 residues. CDR3 residues: CASSQEGGRDNEQFF. The CDR3 region has the DNA TGCGCCAGCAGCCAAGAGGGGGGGAGAGACAATGAGCAGTTCTTC.

This chain uses TRBV2 with TRBJ1-2, with D hard to call. Germline V gene lookup returns CDR1 SNHLY and CDR2 FYNNEI. CDR3 size: 14 residues. Trimming removed 1 base at V and 7 bases at J, with 13 bases between. The CDR3 coding sequence is TGTGCCAGCAGTGAAGGGATTAGGACTCCTGGCTACACCTTC. The encoded protein is CASSEGIRTPGYTF.

The chain joins TRBV11-3 to TRBJ2-7, with TRBD1 identical over 8 bases. Per germline, CDR1 SGHNT and CDR2 YENEEA. Losses at the gene ends were 4 bases for V and 6 bases for J; bases not matched to a gene: 14. This CDR3 spans 16 amino acids. Here the CDR3 reads CASSSPRGTGPCEQYF. CDR3 nucleotide sequence: TGTGCCAGCAGCTCCCCTCGGGGGACAGGACCTTGCGAGCAGTACTTC.

The V gene is TRBV7-2, the J gene TRBJ1-1, with 8 nucleotides matching TRBD1. J was trimmed by 4 bases and V by 3 bases; bases with no gene match: 13. CDR1 and CDR2 from the germline V gene are SGHTA and FQGNSA. The CDR3 consists of 17 residues. The CDR3 here is CASSLDDRGWFGTEAFF. CDR3 bases: TGTGCCAGCAGCTTGGATGACAGGGGTTGGTTCGGCACTGAAGCTTTCTTT.

This clone was detected once. V gene TRBV2 combines with J gene TRBJ1-3, with D possibly being TRBD1 (6 bases). CDR1 and CDR2 (germline): SNHLY, FYNNEI. Trimming shortened V by 5 bases and J by 1 base, and 12 bases separated the two germline ends. The CDR3 is 15 amino acids. In DNA, the CDR3 is TGTGCCAGCAGTATTAACAGGGCTTCTGGAAACACCATATATTTT. Amino acid sequence: CASSINRASGNTIYF.

This clone was detected only a few times. DNA of the CDR3: TGTGCCAGCTCACGACCGGGACTGAGCACAGATACGCAGTATTTT. It encodes CASSRPGLSTDTQYF. The chain uses TRBV18 and TRBJ2-3, with a weak D call TRBD2 (6 bases). This CDR3 is built from 15 residues. Germline lookup yields CDR1 KGHSH and CDR2 LQKENI. V lost 4 bases, J lost 0 bases, and 11 bases lay in between. The variable domain in full, completed from reference TRBV18 and TRBJ2-3, reads NAGVMQNPRHLVRRRGQEARLRCSPMKGHSHVYWYRQLPEEGLKFMVYLQKENIIDESGMPKERFSAEFPKEGPSILRIQQVVRGDSAAYFCASSRPGLSTDTQYFGPGTRLTVL.

The genes are TRBV29-1 and TRBJ2-1; D is ambiguous. V lost 1 base and J 0 bases, leaving 7 bases between the germline ends. This CDR3 is 14 amino acids long. Germline V lookup: CDR1 SQVTM, CDR2 ANQGSEA. In nucleotides, the CDR3 is TGCAGCGTTGAAGTGGAGATCTCCTACAATGAGCAGTTCTTC. Translating gives CSVEVEISYNEQFF.

The genes are TRBV25-1 and TRBJ1-1; 8 positions agree with TRBD1. CDR3 length equals 14 residues. Per the germline V gene, CDR1 is MGHDK and CDR2 is SYGVNS. The junction had 7 bases not matched to a gene; V was cut back by 6 bases and J by 4 bases. CDR3 sequence reads: CASSELTGGTEAFF. The CDR3 nucleotides read TGTGCCAGCAGCGAACTCACAGGGGGCACTGAAGCTTTCTTT. Full variable domain (outside the CDR3, taken from reference TRBV25-1 and TRBJ1-1): EADIYQTPRYLVIGTGKKITLECSQTMGHDKMYWYQQDPGMELHLIHYSYGVNSTEKGDLSSESTVSRIRTEHFPLTLESARPSHTSQYLCASSELTGGTEAFFGQGTRLTVV.